The 25 T cell receptor beta chains below were found in one sample sequenced in a study of control samples from healthy donors and cancer patients. Assay: immunoSEQ multiplex PCR; the TCRdb copy retains only in-frame clones and omits some. The sample includes 75,000 to 95,000 clones, less than 85% seen only once; the top ten take under 40%. The sequenced sample consisted of PBMCs. All receptors come from a man between 65 and 80 years old with lung cancer.

Only a few counts were recorded for this clone. For the CDR3, the DNA is TGTGCCAGCAGCTCGGGGACCAACGCGAACACCGGGGAGCTGTTTTTT. Translating it yields CASSSGTNANTGELFF. V gene TRBV7-9 combines with J gene TRBJ2-2; the D gene could be TRBD1 or TRBD2 (5 bases each). The CDR3 is 16 amino acids. Trimming left V 4 bases short and J 0 bases short, with 12 bases between. Germline assignment: CDR1 SEHNR and CDR2 FQNEAQ (reference sequence).

This clone appeared a single time. The chain recombines TRBV18 with TRBJ2-1; D assignment may be TRBD1 or TRBD2 (7 bases each). The length of the CDR3 is 15 residues. Per germline, CDR1 KGHSH and CDR2 LQKENI. V shed 1 base and J shed 8 bases, with 15 bases lying between them. CDR3 DNA: TGTGCCAGCTCACCACTGACAGGGAGCGGGGATGAGCAGTTCTTC. It is translated as CASSPLTGSGDEQFF.

The chain uses TRBV9 and TRBJ2-7; the D is unclear. V was clipped by 0 bases and J by 2 bases, with 9 bases between them. The germline gives CDR1 SGDLS, CDR2 YYNGEE. This CDR3 region has 14 residues. Here the CDR3 reads CASSVAPDAYEQYF. The CDR3 nucleotides are TGTGCCAGCAGCGTAGCACCGGATGCCTACGAGCAGTACTTC.

J is TRBJ2-7 and V is TRBV7-2; TRBD2 matches 13 bases. The germline V gene has CDR1 SGHTA and CDR2 FQGNSA. Trimming at V came to 4 bases and at J to 6 bases, leaving 9 bases not matched to a gene. There are 16 residues in the CDR3. The CDR3 sequence: CASSSGLAGALGEQYF. CDR3 nucleotides: TGTGCCAGCAGCTCCGGACTAGCGGGGGCCCTAGGCGAGCAGTACTTC.

This CDR3 reads CASRQGPANYGYTF. Written as DNA, the CDR3 is TGTGCCAGCAGACAGGGGCCTGCTAACTATGGCTACACCTTC. The chain links TRBV6-5 to TRBJ1-2; 7 bases fit TRBD1. The length of the CDR3 is 14 residues. The germline CDR1 and CDR2 sequences are MNHEY and SVGAGI. Germline trimming cut 6 bases from V and 0 bases from J; bases unmatched to any gene: 4.

There are a few counts of this clone. The chain has TRBV9 and TRBJ1-3, with D possibly matching TRBD1 (6 bases). Germline V gene sequence: CDR1 SGDLS, CDR2 YYNGEE. With 4 bases removed from V and 1 base from J, the gap between germline ends came to 15 bases. The CDR3 has 16 residues. CDR3 sequence (DNA): TGTGCCAGCAGCCCGGCGGGACATTCGTCTGGAAACACCATATATTTT. Translating it yields CASSPAGHSSGNTIYF.

This clone has a single count. V gene TRBV19 combines with J gene TRBJ2-6; tentative D call: TRBD2 (5 bases). Trimming shortened V by 6 bases and J by 3 bases, and 18 bases separated the two germline ends. Germline CDR1 reads LNHDA; CDR2 reads SQIVND (reference sequence). This CDR3 region has 17 residues. The CDR3 sequence is CASSTVPPGVGANVLTF. The CDR3 nucleotides read TGTGCCAGTAGCACCGTCCCCCCCGGGGTTGGGGCCAACGTCCTGACTTTC.

The rearrangement joins TRBV6-1 to TRBJ2-7, with 8 bases identical to TRBD2. From germline, CDR1 is MNHNS and CDR2 SASEGT. The CDR3 runs to 16 residues. Unmatched junction bases numbered 4, after V lost 0 bases and J lost 0 bases. DNA of the CDR3: TGTGCCAGCAGTGAAGCCACGGGGGGGTTCTCCTACGAGCAGTACTTC. Translated: CASSEATGGFSYEQYF.

A single count supports this clone. The chain is built from TRBV5-1 and TRBJ1-1; D perhaps matches TRBD1 (6 bases). Germline-derived CDR1 and CDR2 are SGHRS and YFSETQ. CDR3 length equals 15 residues. V shed 1 base and J shed 1 base, with 11 bases lying between them. As DNA, the CDR3 is TGCGCCAGCAGCTTGACAGGGCACGCGAACACTGAAGCTTTCTTT. Protein product: CASSLTGHANTEAFF.

The chain joins TRBV11-2 to TRBJ2-7, with no clear D. Germline CDR1 and CDR2: SGHAT and FQNNGV. The CDR3 is made up of 15 amino acids. V shed 2 bases and J shed 0 bases, with 11 bases lying between them. Here the CDR3 reads CASSLLGLSSYEQYF. DNA of the CDR3: TGTGCCAGCAGCTTACTCGGGCTGAGCTCCTACGAGCAGTACTTC. Based on the CDR3 plus reference TRBV11-2 and TRBJ2-7, the full variable domain is EAGVAQSPRYKIIEKRQSVAFWCNPISGHATLYWYQQILGQGPKLLIQFQNNGVVDDSQLPKDRFSAERLKGVDSTLKIQPAKLEDSAVYLCASSLLGLSSYEQYFGPGTRLTVT.

The genes are TRBV25-1 and TRBJ2-3; 10 bases align to TRBD1. Losses at the gene ends were 3 bases for V and 3 bases for J; bases not matched to a gene: 3. This CDR3 has 15 residues. The germline V gene has CDR1 MGHDK and CDR2 SYGVNS. CDR3 nucleotide sequence: TGTGCCAGCAGTGACCGGACAGGGGGAACAGATACGCAGTATTTT. Translated, it gives CASSDRTGGTDTQYF. The variable domain in full, with the rest retrieved from reference TRBV25-1 and TRBJ2-3, is EADIYQTPRYLVIGTGKKITLECSQTMGHDKMYWYQQDPGMELHLIHYSYGVNSTEKGDLSSESTVSRIRTEHFPLTLESARPSHTSQYLCASSDRTGGTDTQYFGPGTRLTVL.

The chain has TRBV5-1 and TRBJ2-3, with D hard to call. Trimming removed 3 bases at V and 4 bases at J, with 12 bases between. In germline, CDR1 is SGHRS, CDR2 YFSETQ. The CDR3 consists of 14 residues. The CDR3 region is CASSSGRAPDTQYF. CDR3 bases: TGCGCCAGCAGCTCTGGCCGGGCTCCAGATACGCAGTATTTT.

This chain uses TRBV11-3 with TRBJ2-1; 10 bases agree with TRBD2. Germline assignment: CDR1 SGHNT and CDR2 YENEEA. J was trimmed by 5 bases and V by 3 bases; bases with no gene match: 4. The CDR3 totals 15 residues. CDR3 residues: CASSLERGGHNEQFF. CDR3 DNA sequence: TGTGCCAGCAGCTTGGAGCGGGGGGGCCACAATGAGCAGTTCTTC.

This chain uses TRBV5-6 with TRBJ1-1, with 8 bases fitting TRBD1. CDR1 is SGHDT and CDR2 is YYEEEE in the germline V gene. The CDR3 extends over 13 amino acids. Trimming at V came to 4 bases and at J to 4 bases, leaving 3 bases not matched to a gene. Here the CDR3 reads CASSLDRVTEAFF. CDR3 nucleotides: TGTGCCAGCAGCCTGGACAGGGTCACTGAAGCTTTCTTT.

The V and J genes are TRBV5-1 and TRBJ1-1; D call uncertain. This CDR3 contains 12 residues. The germline V and J ends were trimmed by 0 bases and 8 bases, with 8 bases remaining between them. The germline V gene has CDR1 SGHRS and CDR2 YFSETQ. In DNA, the CDR3 is TGCGCCAGCAGCTTGGGGCCCAACGAAGCTTTCTTT. Encoded protein: CASSLGPNEAFF.

The chain combines TRBV10-1 with TRBJ2-4, with D unresolved. V lost 0 bases and J lost 8, with 11 bases in between. This CDR3 contains 14 residues. Germline V lookup: CDR1 WNHNN, CDR2 SYGVQD (reference sequence). The CDR3 sequence: CASSESSRKDIQYF. The DNA of the CDR3 is TGCGCCAGCAGTGAGTCGTCTAGAAAGGACATTCAGTACTTC.

The genes are TRBV7-7 and TRBJ2-3; 9 positions agree with TRBD1. This CDR3 region has 15 residues. V dropped 5 bases and J dropped 2; count of bases not matched to a gene: 5. From germline, CDR1 is SSHAT and CDR2 FNYEAQ (reference sequence). CDR3 nucleotide sequence: TGTGCCAGCAGCCTCGGGACAGGGATCACAGATACGCAGTATTTT. This gives the protein CASSLGTGITDTQYF.

This CDR3 is CASSWGLGGHRYEQYF. The CDR3, as DNA: TGCGCCAGCAGTTGGGGGTTAGGGGGGCATCGGTACGAGCAGTACTTC. The chain links TRBV23-1 to TRBJ2-7; D tentatively fits TRBD1 or TRBD2 (6 bases each). TRBV23-1 has ORF status, its function being uncertain. Trimming removed 5 bases from V and 4 bases from J, with 21 bases in between. The length of the CDR3 is 16 residues.

V gene TRBV30 combines with J gene TRBJ1-4; 9 nucleotides match TRBD1. Trimming cost V 8 bases and J 0 bases; bases outside gene matches: 4. This CDR3 contains 14 residues. The germline CDR1 and CDR2 sequences are GTSNPN and SVGIG (reference sequence). The CDR3 sequence: CAGGTGPTNEKLFF. In DNA form, the CDR3 reads TGTGCCGGGGGGACAGGGCCAACTAATGAAAAACTGTTTTTT.

J is TRBJ2-7 and V is TRBV4-1; TRBD2 is a possible D gene (5 bases). The ends were cut back, 2 bases at V and 2 bases at J, with 10 bases in the middle. Germline-derived CDR1 and CDR2 are MGHRA and YSYEKL. The CDR3 is 14 residues long. The CDR3 spells CASSQPGLTYEQYF. In DNA, the CDR3 is TGCGCCAGCAGCCAACCCGGACTTACCTACGAGCAGTACTTC.

This clone was counted once. The chain carries TRBV9 and TRBJ1-4, with 7 bases lining up with TRBD1. With V trimmed by 4 bases and J by 8 bases, 8 bases remained unmatched. The CDR3 spans 14 residues. Germline values: CDR1 SGDLS, CDR2 YYNGEE. In nucleotides, the CDR3 is TGTGCCAGCAGCACGACAGGGTCAGGGGAAAAACTGTTTTTT. Encoded protein: CASSTTGSGEKLFF.

J is TRBJ2-3 and V is TRBV28, with D maybe TRBD1 (6 bases). Germline assignment: CDR1 MDHEN and CDR2 SYDVKM. V was cut by 4 bases and J by 1 base, with 6 bases left in between. This CDR3 has 13 amino acids. The CDR3 protein is CASSSGGTDTQYF. For the CDR3, the DNA is TGTGCCAGCAGTTCAGGGGGCACAGATACGCAGTATTTT. Using reference TRBV28 and TRBJ2-3 for the parts outside the CDR3, the full variable domain is DVKVTQSSRYLVKRTGEKVFLECVQDMDHENMFWYRQDPGLGLRLIYFSYDVKMKEKGDIPEGYSVSREKKERFSLILESASTNQTSMYLCASSSGGTDTQYFGPGTRLTVL.

The chain joins TRBV19 to TRBJ2-3, with unresolved D. The germline gives CDR1 LNHDA, CDR2 SQIVND (reference sequence). The CDR3 loop spans 15 amino acids. The ends were cut back, 3 bases at V and 1 base at J, with 11 bases in the middle. CDR3 nucleotide sequence: TGTGCCAGTAGTATTCCGAGCTTGGGCACAGATACGCAGTATTTT. The encoded protein is CASSIPSLGTDTQYF.

The rearrangement uses TRBV7-3 and TRBJ1-1; 10 bases align to TRBD1. The CDR3 has 15 amino acids. Germline V gene sequence: CDR1 SGHTA, CDR2 FQGTGA. Unmatched junction bases numbered 4, after V lost 2 bases and J lost 4 bases. CDR3 nucleotides: TGTGCCAGCAGCTTAGGGGACAGGGGTATCACTGAAGCTTTCTTT. Its protein product is CASSLGDRGITEAFF.

This chain links TRBV24-1 with TRBJ1-1; 8 nucleotides match TRBD1. Trimming took 4 bases from V and 4 from J; bases not matched to a gene: 10. The CDR3 loop spans 16 amino acids. The germline CDR1 and CDR2 sequences are KGHDR and SFDVKD. In nucleotides, the CDR3 is TGTGCCACCAGTGACCCCGGACAGGGCGGGGGCACTGAAGCTTTCTTT. It yields the protein CATSDPGQGGGTEAFF.